This TCR beta chain was profiled in a study of T cell repertoires in cytomegalovirus infection. Study-level information: Well-studied HLA-B-restricted epitopes and recently identified HLA-C-restricted epitopes of CMV were both used in the study.

TCRdb re-derived calls from the reads in MiXCR, one entry per CDR3 protein. The data show 700,000 to 950,000 distinct CDR3 sequences, approximately 32% seen once. CDR3 length equals 12 residues. Germline V gene data show CDR1 as SQVTM and CDR2 as ANQGSEA. V gave up 1 base and J gave up 2 bases, with 5 bases separating them. This clonotype was counted only a few times. The antigen remains undetermined. This rearrangement joins TRBV29-1 to TRBJ1-2; D is unclear. Source: cultured CD8+ T cells from PBMCs, taken from culture after CMV antigen stimulation. The clonotype originates from a human donor in good health (CMV status not recorded). Some clones in this sample may be carry-over from other donors' samples. For the CDR3, the DNA is TGCAGCGTTGAAGGGCGGAACTATGGCTACACCTTC. This gives the protein CSVEGRNYGYTF.